These T cell receptor beta chains were read from a single sample in a study of Ad26.COV2.S vaccination and SARS-CoV-2 variants. Clones were sequenced by immunoSEQ multiplex PCR, and TCRdb holds only the in-frame ones, with some missing. The data hold approximately 450,000 clones, with about nine tenths observed a single time. Sample: peripheral blood, taken in a trial of Ad26.COV2.S vaccine versus placebo. All receptors derive from a person aged 18-65 years who received the Ad26.COV2.S COVID-19 vaccine or a placebo. Each CDR3 is given with its conserved first and last residue. D genes are given only for firm matches. Clone size appears in some rows only: once, few, many, or a class for an expanded clone.

>TRBJ1-5|NA|TRBV5-8|NA
CASSPEGHSNQPQHF
TGTGCCAGCAGCCCTGAGGGTCATAGCAATCAGCCCCAGCATTTT
>TRBJ1-4|once|TRBV3-1/TRBV3-2|TRBD1
CASSQTEGGGWEKLFF
TGTGCCAGCAGCCAAACGGAAGGGGGCGGTTGGGAAAAACTGTTTTTT
>TRBJ2-3|NA|TRBV11-2|TRBD2
CASSLEASGWADTQYF
TGTGCCAGCAGCTTAGAGGCTAGCGGGTGGGCAGATACGCAGTATTTT
>TRBJ2-7|NA|TRBV5-1|TRBD2
CASRTTSGQSYEQYF
TGCGCCAGCAGGACGACTAGCGGGCAATCCTACGAGCAGTACTTC
>TRBJ2-1|NA|TRBV29-1|TRBD1
CSVGTGVHEQFF
TGCAGCGTTGGGACAGGGGTTCATGAGCAGTTCTTC
>TRBJ2-1|NA|TRBV18|NA
CASSLDGQSYNEQFF
TGTGCCAGCTCACTCGACGGACAGTCGTACAATGAGCAGTTCTTC
>TRBJ2-7|NA|TRBV20-1|NA
CSAGPYEQYF
TGCAGTGCTGGACCCTACGAGCAGTACTTC
>TRBJ2-5|NA|TRBV6-6|NA
CASIQGPRETQYF
TGTGCCAGCATCCAGGGCCCGCGGGAGACCCAGTACTTC
>TRBJ1-1|NA|TRBV27|NA
CASSLSGRMNTEAFF
TGTGCCAGCAGTTTATCGGGGCGGATGAACACTGAAGCTTTCTTT
>TRBJ1-1|NA|TRBV5-4|TRBD1
CASSRGQGLNTEAFF
TGTGCCAGCAGCAGGGGACAGGGGTTGAACACTGAAGCTTTCTTT
>TRBJ1-5|NA|TRBV30|NA
CAWSRVDSNQPQHF
TGTGCCTGGAGCCGAGTGGATAGCAATCAGCCCCAGCATTTT
>TRBJ1-4|once|TRBV28|TRBD1
CASSLAGGVEKLFF
TGTGCCAGCAGTTTGGCAGGGGGGGTTGAAAAACTGTTTTTT
>TRBJ2-7|NA|TRBV7-9|TRBD1
CASSRPGQDYEQYF
TGTGCCAGCAGTCGACCGGGACAGGACTACGAGCAGTACTTC
>TRBJ1-5|NA|TRBV25-1|NA
CASSGVGSNQPQHF
TGTGCCAGCAGCGGGGTAGGGAGCAATCAGCCCCAGCATTTT
>TRBJ2-3|NA|TRBV11-3|TRBD2
CASSLDLREGTDTQYF
TGTGCCAGCAGCTTAGATTTGCGGGAGGGCACAGATACGCAGTATTTT
>TRBJ2-5|once|TRBV7-6|NA
CASSLIGGETQYF
TGTGCCAGCAGCCTAATTGGAGGAGAGACCCAGTACTTC